A single sample is the source of the 7 T cell receptor beta chains below, sequenced in a study of early T cells in non-severe SARS-CoV-2 infection (dated by TCRdb to about 2021). Receptor libraries were prepared by 5' RACE. The reads were generated on a NextSeq 500. Starting from the raw public reads, TCRdb applied fastp trimming at Q25, assembled clones with MiXCR and retained in-frame beta chains. CDR3 protein duplicates are merged, each entry listing the most common genes and DNA. Recorded for this sample are about 48,000 distinct CDR3 sequences; around 10% of them occurred a single time. Roughly 8.3% of the sample is in the top ten clones. The sample was whole blood. Receptors were obtained from an adult who was a healthcare worker with PCR-confirmed SARS-CoV-2 infection or an uninfected control (not recorded which).

There are a few counts of this clonotype. The rearrangement uses TRBV15 and TRBJ1-5; 8 bases agree with TRBD1. This CDR3 region has 17 residues. J lost 8 bases, V lost 3 bases, and 15 bases had no gene match. Germline CDR1 is LNHNV and CDR2 is YYDKDF (reference sequence). The CDR3 nucleotides read TGTGCCACCAGCAGGGACAGGGCCCCGACCTCCAAGGAGCCCCAGCATTTT. It encodes CATSRDRAPTSKEPQHF.

Many counts were recorded for this clonotype. The chain is built from TRBV7-9 and TRBJ2-1, with 7 bases fitting TRBD2. This CDR3 has 12 amino acids. Germline CDR1 SEHNR, CDR2 FQNEAQ (reference sequence). The J segment lost 8 bases and the V segment lost 5 bases, leaving 3 bases of the junction unmatched. The DNA of the CDR3 is TGTGCCAGCAGCAAGGCGGGAGATGAGCAGTTCTTC. Its protein product is CASSKAGDEQFF.

This clonotype was observed a handful of times. The chain carries TRBV15 and TRBJ1-1; D is ambiguous. CDR3 size: 14 residues. V lost 1 base and J lost 1, with 7 bases in between. Germline lookup yields CDR1 LNHNV and CDR2 YYDKDF (reference sequence). The CDR3 region has the DNA TGTGCCACCAGCAGAGGGTTAGGGAACACTGAAGCTTTCTTT. Translating it yields CATSRGLGNTEAFF.

This sequence joins TRBV27 and TRBJ2-7; 11 bases agree with TRBD1. V dropped 4 bases and J dropped 5; count of bases not matched to a gene: 4. The CDR3 is made up of 14 amino acids. Germline CDR1 is MNHEY and CDR2 is SMNVEV (reference sequence). The CDR3 reads CASSWGTGGNEQYF. In nucleotides, the CDR3 is TGTGCCAGCAGTTGGGGGACAGGGGGTAACGAGCAGTACTTC.

Many counts were recorded for this clonotype. The genes are TRBV6-1 and TRBJ1-1; D gene uncertain. The V gene lost 8 bases and the J gene lost 3 bases, with 16 bases spanning the gap. CDR3 size: 14 residues. Germline V gene sequence: CDR1 MNHNS, CDR2 SASEGT. As DNA, the CDR3 is TGTGCCAGCCTTAGGGCGGGAGGAGACACTGAAGCTTTCTTT. Amino acids: CASLRAGGDTEAFF.

This chain joins TRBV7-6 and TRBJ2-7; D is uncertain. Deletions cut 1 base from V and 3 bases from J, with 7 bases between. Germline V CDR1 and CDR2: SGHVS, FNYEAQ. The CDR3 runs 13 residues. The CDR3 DNA reads TGTGCCAGCAGCTTAGACCTCTACTACGAGCAGTACTTC. Translating gives CASSLDLYYEQYF.

The V gene is TRBV6-4, the J gene TRBJ2-1, with a possible D match to TRBD2 (6 bases). With 6 bases removed from V and 0 bases from J, the gap between germline ends came to 9 bases. Germline loops: CDR1 MRHNA, CDR2 SNTAGT. The CDR3 is 14 residues long. The CDR3 bases are TGTGCCAGCAGCGTAGCGGACTCCTACAATGAGCAGTTCTTC. It codes for CASSVADSYNEQFF.